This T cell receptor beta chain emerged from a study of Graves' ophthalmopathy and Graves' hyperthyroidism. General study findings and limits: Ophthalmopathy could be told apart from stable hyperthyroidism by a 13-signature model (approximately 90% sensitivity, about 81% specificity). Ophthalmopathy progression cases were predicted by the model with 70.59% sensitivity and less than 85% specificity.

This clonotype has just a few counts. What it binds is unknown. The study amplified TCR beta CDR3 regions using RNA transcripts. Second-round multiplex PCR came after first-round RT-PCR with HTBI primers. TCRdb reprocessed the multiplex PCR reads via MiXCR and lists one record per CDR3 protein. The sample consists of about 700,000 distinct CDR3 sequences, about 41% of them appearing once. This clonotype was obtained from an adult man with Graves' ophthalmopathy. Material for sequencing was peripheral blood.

The chain's CDR3 is CASSQGQVSGNTIYF. The DNA of the CDR3 is TGCGCCAGCAGCCAGGGACAGGTCTCGGGAAACACCATATATTTT. V is TRBV4-1 and J is TRBJ1-3, with 8 nucleotides matching TRBD1. Trimming cost V 3 bases and J 4 bases; bases outside gene matches: 5. This CDR3 has 15 residues. Germline values: CDR1 MGHRA, CDR2 YSYEKL.